The present entry profiles one T cell receptor (beta chain) with its context. No antigen is known for it. Other DNA sequences in the same sample also yield this CDR3. This specimen comes from a study of radiotherapy plus CTLA-4 blockade in lung cancer. The wider study: Disease control was achieved by around 30% of patients, and objective responses by more than 15%.

Study observations and caveats: Researchers report tumor-derived TCR clones expanding in blood after radiotherapy plus ipilimumab. Early shifts in blood T cell clones, with interferon-beta, reportedly predicted response best.

Trimming took 1 base from V and 5 from J; bases not matched to a gene: 5. Looked up from germline, CDR1 is SGHRS and CDR2 is YFSETQ. The CDR3 runs to 15 residues. Each patient with chemo-refractory metastatic non-small-cell lung cancer was treated with focal radiation plus CTLA-4 blockade using ipilimumab. TCRdb's copy holds only in-frame clones and misses some; the assay was immunoSEQ multiplex PCR. The table records approximately 77,000 clones, around 81% of them present only once. The sample in question was peripheral blood, obtained from a patient treated with radiotherapy plus ipilimumab. This chain connects TRBV5-1 to TRBJ2-2; 7 nucleotides align to TRBD1. This receptor was obtained from a human donor with non-small cell lung cancer whose response to radiotherapy plus ipilimumab could not be evaluated. Some clones in this sample may be carry-over from other donors' samples. CDR3 in DNA: TGCGCCAGCAGCTTGCGACAGGGTGATACCGGGGAGCTGTTTTTT. As protein: CASSLRQGDTGELFF.